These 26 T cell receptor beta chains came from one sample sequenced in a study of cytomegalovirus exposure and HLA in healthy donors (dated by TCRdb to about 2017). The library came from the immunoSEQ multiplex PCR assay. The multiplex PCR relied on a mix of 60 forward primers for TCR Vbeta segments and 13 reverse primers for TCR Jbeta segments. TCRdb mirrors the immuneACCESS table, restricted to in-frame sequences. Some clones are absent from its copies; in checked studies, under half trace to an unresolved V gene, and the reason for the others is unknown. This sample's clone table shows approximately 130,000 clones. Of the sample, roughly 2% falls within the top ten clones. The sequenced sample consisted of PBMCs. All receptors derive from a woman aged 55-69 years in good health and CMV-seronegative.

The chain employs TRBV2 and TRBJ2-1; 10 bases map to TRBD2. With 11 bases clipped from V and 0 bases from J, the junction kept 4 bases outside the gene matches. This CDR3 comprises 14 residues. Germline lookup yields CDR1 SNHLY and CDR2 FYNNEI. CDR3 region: CAGSSGSSYNEQFF. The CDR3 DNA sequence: TGTGCCGGATCTAGCGGGAGCTCCTACAATGAGCAGTTCTTC.

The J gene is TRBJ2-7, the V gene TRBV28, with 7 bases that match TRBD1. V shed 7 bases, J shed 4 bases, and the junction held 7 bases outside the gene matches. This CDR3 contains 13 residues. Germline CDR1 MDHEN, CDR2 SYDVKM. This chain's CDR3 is CASKGAGRYEQYF. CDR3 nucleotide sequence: TGTGCCAGCAAGGGGGCAGGACGGTACGAGCAGTACTTC.

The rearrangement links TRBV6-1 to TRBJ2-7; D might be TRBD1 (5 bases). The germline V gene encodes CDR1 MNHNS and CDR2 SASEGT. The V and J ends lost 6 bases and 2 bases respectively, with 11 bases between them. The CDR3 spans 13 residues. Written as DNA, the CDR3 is TGTGCCAGCAGAGTACAGGATCCCTACGAGCAGTACTTC. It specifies CASRVQDPYEQYF.

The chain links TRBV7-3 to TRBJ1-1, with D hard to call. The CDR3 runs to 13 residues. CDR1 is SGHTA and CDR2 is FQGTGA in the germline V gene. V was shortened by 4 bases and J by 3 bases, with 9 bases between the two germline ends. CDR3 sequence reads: CASSSLPDTEAFF. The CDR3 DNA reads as TGTGCCAGCAGCTCTCTCCCGGACACTGAAGCTTTCTTT.

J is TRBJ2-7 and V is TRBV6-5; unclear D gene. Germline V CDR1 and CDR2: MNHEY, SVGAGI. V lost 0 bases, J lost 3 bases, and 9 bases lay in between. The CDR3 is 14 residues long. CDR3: CASSYSRVNYEQYF. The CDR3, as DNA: TGTGCCAGCAGTTACTCGAGAGTAAACTACGAGCAGTACTTC.

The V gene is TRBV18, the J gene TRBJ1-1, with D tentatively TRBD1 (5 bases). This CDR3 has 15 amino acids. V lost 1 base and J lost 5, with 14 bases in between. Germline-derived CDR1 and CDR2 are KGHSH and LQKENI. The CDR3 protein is CASSPRQGSRTEAFF. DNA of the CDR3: TGTGCCAGCTCACCACGCCAGGGAAGTAGGACTGAAGCTTTCTTT.

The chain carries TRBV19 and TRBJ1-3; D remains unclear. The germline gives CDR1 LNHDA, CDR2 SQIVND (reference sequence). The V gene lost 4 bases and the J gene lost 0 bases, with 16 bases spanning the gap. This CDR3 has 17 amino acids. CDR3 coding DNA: TGTGCCAGTAGTAGGGCCCCGAGTCGGCTCTCTGGAAACACCATATATTTT. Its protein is CASSRAPSRLSGNTIYF.

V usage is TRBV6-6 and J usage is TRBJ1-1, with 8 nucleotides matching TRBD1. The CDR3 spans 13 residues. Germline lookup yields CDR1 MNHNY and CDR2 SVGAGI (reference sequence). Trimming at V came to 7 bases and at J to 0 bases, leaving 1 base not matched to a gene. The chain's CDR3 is CASTDRVNTEAFF. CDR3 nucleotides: TGTGCCAGCACGGACAGGGTGAACACTGAAGCTTTCTTT.

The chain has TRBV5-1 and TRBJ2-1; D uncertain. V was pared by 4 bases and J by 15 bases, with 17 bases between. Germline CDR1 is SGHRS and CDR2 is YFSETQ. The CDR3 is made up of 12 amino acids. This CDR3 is CASSPLEQEWFF. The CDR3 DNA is TGCGCCAGCAGCCCCCTCGAGCAGGAATGGTTCTTC.

In DNA form, the CDR3 reads TGTGCCAGCAGCTTATACGGCGTCCGAGGGGGGGGGAGCACTGAAGCTTTCTTT. This gives the protein CASSLYGVRGGGSTEAFF. The chain recombines TRBV7-2 with TRBJ1-1; a possible D gene is TRBD1 (6 bases). V was clipped by 2 bases and J by 4 bases, with 23 bases between them. CDR3 length equals 18 residues. Germline CDR1 reads SGHTA; CDR2 reads FQGNSA.

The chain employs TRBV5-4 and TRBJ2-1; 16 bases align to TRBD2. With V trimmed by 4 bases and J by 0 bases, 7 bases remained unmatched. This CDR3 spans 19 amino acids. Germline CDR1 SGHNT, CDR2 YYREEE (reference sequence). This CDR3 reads CASSRLGLAGGYSYNEQFF. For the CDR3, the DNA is TGTGCCAGCAGCCGCCTGGGACTAGCGGGAGGGTACTCCTACAATGAGCAGTTCTTC.

The chain's CDR3 is CASSLMGLDRGETQYF. The CDR3 region has the DNA TGTGCCAGCAGCTTAATGGGCCTAGACCGGGGGGAGACCCAGTACTTC. The rearrangement joins TRBV7-3 to TRBJ2-5; possibly TRBD2 for D (6 bases). V lost 1 base and J 5 bases, leaving 17 bases between the germline ends. This CDR3 region has 16 residues. Germline assignment: CDR1 SGHTA and CDR2 FQGTGA.

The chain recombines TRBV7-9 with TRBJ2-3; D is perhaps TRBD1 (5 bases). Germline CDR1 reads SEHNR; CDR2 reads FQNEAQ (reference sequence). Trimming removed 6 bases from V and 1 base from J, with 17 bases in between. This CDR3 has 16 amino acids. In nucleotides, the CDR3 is TGTGCCAGCAGTCCCCACCAGGGTTCCGGCACAGATACGCAGTATTTT. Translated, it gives CASSPHQGSGTDTQYF.

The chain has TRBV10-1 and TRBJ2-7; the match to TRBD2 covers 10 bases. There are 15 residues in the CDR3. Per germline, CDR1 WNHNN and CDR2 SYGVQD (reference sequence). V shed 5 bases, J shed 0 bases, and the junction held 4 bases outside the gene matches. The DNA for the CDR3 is TGCGCCAGCAGTCCACTAGCGGGGCACTCCTACGAGCAGTACTTC. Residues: CASSPLAGHSYEQYF.

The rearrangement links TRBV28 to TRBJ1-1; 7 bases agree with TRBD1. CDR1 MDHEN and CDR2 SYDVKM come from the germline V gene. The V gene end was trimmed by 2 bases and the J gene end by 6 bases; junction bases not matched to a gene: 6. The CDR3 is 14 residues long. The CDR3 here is CASSLQGQGAEAFF. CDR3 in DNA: TGTGCCAGCAGTTTACAGGGGCAGGGGGCTGAAGCTTTCTTT.

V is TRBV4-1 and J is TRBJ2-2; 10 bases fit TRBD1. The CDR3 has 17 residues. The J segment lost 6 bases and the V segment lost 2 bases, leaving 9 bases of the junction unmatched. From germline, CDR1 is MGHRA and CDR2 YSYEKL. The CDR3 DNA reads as TGCGCCAGCAGCCAAAAGACAGGGGGCGTCTTCGCCGGGGAGCTGTTTTTT. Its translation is CASSQKTGGVFAGELFF.

CDR3 in DNA: TGTGCTAGTGGTTCTGGGACTAGCGGGAGACAAGAGACCCAGTACTTC. It is translated as CASGSGTSGRQETQYF. This sequence joins TRBV12-5 and TRBJ2-5, with TRBD2 matching over 14 bases. Trimming removed 4 bases from V and 2 bases from J; junction bases left unmatched: 3. CDR1 LGHNT and CDR2 FRNRAP come from the germline V gene. The CDR3 runs 16 residues.

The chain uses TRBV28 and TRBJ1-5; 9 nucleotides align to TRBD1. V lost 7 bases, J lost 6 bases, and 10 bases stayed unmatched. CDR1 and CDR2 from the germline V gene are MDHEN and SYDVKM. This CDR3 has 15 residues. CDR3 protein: CASIPRDREFQPQHF. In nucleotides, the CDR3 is TGTGCCAGCATCCCTAGGGACAGGGAGTTTCAGCCCCAGCATTTT.

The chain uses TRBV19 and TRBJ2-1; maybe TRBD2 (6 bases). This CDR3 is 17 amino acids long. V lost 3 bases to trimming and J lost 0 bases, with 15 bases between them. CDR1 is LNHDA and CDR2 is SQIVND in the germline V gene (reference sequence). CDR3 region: CASSIGWEAGSYNEQFF. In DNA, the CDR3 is TGTGCCAGTAGTATCGGGTGGGAAGCGGGCTCCTACAATGAGCAGTTCTTC.

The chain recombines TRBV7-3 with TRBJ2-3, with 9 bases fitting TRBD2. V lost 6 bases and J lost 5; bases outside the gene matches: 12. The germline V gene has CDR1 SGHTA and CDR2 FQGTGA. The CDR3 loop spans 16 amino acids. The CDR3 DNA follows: TGTGCCAGCAGACCTAATGGGACTAGCCCCCGAGATACGCAGTATTTT. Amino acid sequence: CASRPNGTSPRDTQYF.

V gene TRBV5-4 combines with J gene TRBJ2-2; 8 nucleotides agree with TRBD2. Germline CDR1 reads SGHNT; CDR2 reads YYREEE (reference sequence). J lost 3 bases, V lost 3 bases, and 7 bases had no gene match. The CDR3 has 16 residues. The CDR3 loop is CASSSRRGDHTGELFF. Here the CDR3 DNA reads TGTGCCAGCAGCTCAAGGCGGGGGGATCACACCGGGGAGCTGTTTTTT.

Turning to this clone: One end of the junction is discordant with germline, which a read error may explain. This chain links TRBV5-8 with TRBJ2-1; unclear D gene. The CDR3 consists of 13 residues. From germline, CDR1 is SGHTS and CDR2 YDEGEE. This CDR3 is CASSLSFAATKLF. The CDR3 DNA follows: TGTGCCAGCAGCTTGAGTTTCGCGGCTACAAAGCTCTTC.

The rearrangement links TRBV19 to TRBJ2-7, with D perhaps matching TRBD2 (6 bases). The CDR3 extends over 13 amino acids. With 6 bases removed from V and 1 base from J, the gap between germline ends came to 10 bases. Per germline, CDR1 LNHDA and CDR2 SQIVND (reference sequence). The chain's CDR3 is CASRGTVSYEQYF. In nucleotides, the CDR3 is TGTGCCAGTAGGGGGACTGTGTCCTACGAGCAGTACTTC.

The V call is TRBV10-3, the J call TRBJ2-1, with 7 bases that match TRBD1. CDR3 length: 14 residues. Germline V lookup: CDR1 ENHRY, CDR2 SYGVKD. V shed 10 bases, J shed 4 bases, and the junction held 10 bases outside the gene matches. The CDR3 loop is CATSAQGVYNEQFF. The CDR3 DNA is TGTGCCACCAGCGCGCAGGGGGTTTACAATGAGCAGTTCTTC.

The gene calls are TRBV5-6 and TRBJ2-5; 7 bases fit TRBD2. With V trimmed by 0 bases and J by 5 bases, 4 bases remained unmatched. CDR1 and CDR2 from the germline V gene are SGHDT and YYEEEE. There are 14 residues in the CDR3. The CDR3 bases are TGTGCCAGCAGCTTGGTTTGGGGAGGGGAGACCCAGTACTTC. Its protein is CASSLVWGGETQYF.

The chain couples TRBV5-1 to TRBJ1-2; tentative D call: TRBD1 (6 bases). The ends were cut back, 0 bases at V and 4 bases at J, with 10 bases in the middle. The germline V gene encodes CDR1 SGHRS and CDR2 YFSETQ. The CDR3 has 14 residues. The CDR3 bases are TGCGCCAGCAGCTTGGACAGGGCCGGCTATGGCTACACCTTC. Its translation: CASSLDRAGYGYTF.